Shown below are 21 T cell receptor beta chains from a single sample sequenced in a study of CD8 T cells in Susac syndrome. With random hexamers, reverse transcription was performed on about 0.5 to 1 ug of RNA. TCRdb recomputed calls from the immunoSEQ multiplex PCR reads with MiXCR, one row per CDR3 protein. The sample includes tens of thousands of distinct CDR3 sequences, 85% to 95% seen only once; the top ten take over 0.5%. Input material: CD4+ T cells from PBMCs. These receptors were taken from a human donor with Susac syndrome.

The chain recombines TRBV12-3 or TRBV12-4 with TRBJ2-4; 8 nucleotides line up with TRBD2. V was pared by 2 bases and J by 8 bases, with 5 bases of the junction left unmatched. This CDR3 has 14 amino acids. CDR3 bases: TGTGCCAGCAGTTTATTGAGCGGGGGAGACATTCAGTACTTC. This codes for CASSLLSGGDIQYF.

V gene TRBV20-1 combines with J gene TRBJ2-1, with TRBD2 identical over 8 bases. The CDR3 totals 16 residues. Losses at the gene ends were 2 bases for V and 7 bases for J; bases not matched to a gene: 13. CDR1 and CDR2 from the germline V gene are DFQATT and SNEGSKA (reference sequence). The CDR3 DNA is TGCAGTGCTAGAACCAACCCGGGACTAGGGGGGAATGAGCAGTTCTTC. Translation: CSARTNPGLGGNEQFF.

J is TRBJ2-7 and V is TRBV7-2, with TRBD2 matching 12 bases. Unmatched junction bases numbered 1, after V lost 1 base and J lost 6 bases. This CDR3 is built from 14 residues. The germline V gene encodes CDR1 SGHTA and CDR2 FQGNSA. CDR3 DNA: TGTGCCAGCAGCTTAGGACTAGCGGGAGTCGAGCAGTACTTC. Protein: CASSLGLAGVEQYF. Full variable domain (missing parts from reference TRBV7-2 and TRBJ2-7): GAGVSQSPSNKVTEKGKDVELRCDPISGHTALYWYRQSLGQGLEFLIYFQGNSAPDKSGLPSDRFSAERTGGSVSTLTIQRTQQEDSAVYLCASSLGLAGVEQYFGPGTRLTVT.

The chain joins TRBV12-3 or TRBV12-4 to TRBJ1-5; D is possibly TRBD1 (6 bases). The V and J ends lost 6 bases and 7 bases respectively, with 19 bases between them. This CDR3 has 15 amino acids. In DNA form, the CDR3 reads TGTGCCAGCAGCCCGGCGCCAGGGGTACGGCAGCCCCAGCATTTT. Translated: CASSPAPGVRQPQHF.

This clonotype appeared a single time. V is TRBV7-9 and J is TRBJ1-1; D unresolved. Trimming cost V 4 bases and J 1 base, with 7 bases left between them. This CDR3 spans 13 amino acids. Germline assignment: CDR1 SEHNR and CDR2 FQNEAQ (reference sequence). The CDR3 region has the DNA TGTGCCAGCAGCTCCTTCAAGAACACTGAAGCTTTCTTT. The encoded protein is CASSSFKNTEAFF.

This chain connects TRBV20-1 to TRBJ1-5; unclear D gene. The CDR3 is made up of 14 amino acids. V was pared by 3 bases and J by 4 bases, with 13 bases between. In germline, CDR1 is DFQATT, CDR2 SNEGSKA (reference sequence). The CDR3 region is CSARGGGMNQPQHF. CDR3 in DNA: TGCAGTGCTAGGGGTGGAGGGATGAATCAGCCCCAGCATTTT.

The chain recombines TRBV7-8 with TRBJ2-7; D is possibly TRBD2 (7 bases). CDR1 is SGHVS and CDR2 is FQNEAQ in the germline V gene. V dropped 1 base and J dropped 8 bases, with 15 bases sitting between them. This CDR3 contains 14 residues. The CDR3: CASSLVQRGGQQYF. In DNA form, the CDR3 reads TGTGCCAGCAGCTTAGTACAGAGGGGGGGTCAGCAGTACTTC.

The V and J genes are TRBV7-9 and TRBJ2-3, with D unclear. CDR1 is SEHNR and CDR2 is FQNEAQ in the germline V gene (reference sequence). The CDR3 is 13 amino acids. The V end lost 1 base, the J end lost 6 bases, and 8 bases lay between the germline ends. This CDR3 is CASSLDVGDTQYF. For the CDR3, the DNA is TGTGCCAGCAGCTTAGACGTGGGGGATACGCAGTATTTT.

The V and J genes are TRBV6-5 and TRBJ1-1, with a weak D call TRBD1 (5 bases). Between the trimmed V and J ends, which lost 4 bases and 1 base, there was a span of 13 bases. Germline values: CDR1 MNHEY, CDR2 SVGAGI. The CDR3 consists of 15 residues. The CDR3 is CASSLLGTGNTEAFF. The CDR3 bases are TGTGCCAGCAGTTTGTTGGGGACTGGGAACACTGAAGCTTTCTTT.

CDR3 sequence reads: CASSLAGPTNIYTF. In DNA, the CDR3 is TGTGCCAGCAGCTTAGCGGGGCCTACCAACATCTACACCTTC. This chain joins TRBV7-9 and TRBJ1-2; D is perhaps TRBD1 (5 bases). Germline V lookup: CDR1 SEHNR, CDR2 FQNEAQ (reference sequence). CDR3 size: 14 residues. Trimming pared 0 bases from V and 10 bases from J, leaving 15 bases between.

This rearrangement joins TRBV20-1 to TRBJ2-7, with TRBD1 identical over 7 bases. Germline-derived CDR1 and CDR2 are DFQATT and SNEGSKA (reference sequence). The V and J ends lost 4 bases and 2 bases, in that order; junction bases with no gene match: 11. The CDR3 is 15 amino acids. CDR3 region: CSAIKPRGQTYEQYF. CDR3 DNA: TGCAGTGCTATCAAGCCGAGGGGACAGACCTACGAGCAGTACTTC.

The rearrangement links TRBV6-2 or TRBV6-3 to TRBJ2-1; a weak D match, TRBD2 (6 bases). Per the germline V gene, CDR1 is MNHEY and CDR2 is SVGEGT. Trimming shortened V by 0 bases and J by 0 bases, and 15 bases separated the two germline ends. This CDR3 contains 18 residues. The CDR3 DNA reads TGTGCCAGCAGTTACTCGATAGGAAGCGGGCGCTCCTACAATGAGCAGTTCTTC. Amino acids: CASSYSIGSGRSYNEQFF.

This rearrangement joins TRBV30 to TRBJ2-7; TRBD2 agrees at 11 bases. This CDR3 has 14 residues. From germline, CDR1 is GTSNPN and CDR2 SVGIG (reference sequence). V dropped 4 bases and J dropped 4; count of bases not matched to a gene: 6. Here the CDR3 DNA reads TGTGCCTGGAAGCTGACTAGCGGGAATTACGAGCAGTACTTC. It is translated as CAWKLTSGNYEQYF.

The J gene is TRBJ1-5, the V gene TRBV6-1; D remains ambiguous. The germline CDR1 and CDR2 sequences are MNHNS and SASEGT. The CDR3 covers 14 residues. Trimming removed 3 bases at V and 2 bases at J, with 8 bases between. DNA for the CDR3: TGTGCCAGCAGTGACACCTGGGGCAATCAGCCCCAGCATTTT. Protein: CASSDTWGNQPQHF.

This clonotype has a single count. This chain uses TRBV7-2 with TRBJ1-4, with D unclear. This CDR3 has 18 amino acids. Trimming removed 1 base at V and 0 bases at J, with 15 bases between. Germline loops: CDR1 SGHTA, CDR2 FQGNSA. DNA for the CDR3: TGTGCCAGCAGCTTAGGATCCACTTTAAGCGCAACTAATGAAAAACTGTTTTTT. This gives the protein CASSLGSTLSATNEKLFF.

This clonotype was counted only a few times. This chain links TRBV7-2 with TRBJ2-7; D is uncertain. In germline, CDR1 is SGHTA, CDR2 FQGNSA. Trimming removed 2 bases at V and 5 bases at J, with 4 bases between. This CDR3 spans 11 amino acids. This CDR3 reads CASSLSHEQYF. CDR3 in DNA: TGTGCCAGCAGCTTATCCCACGAGCAGTACTTC.

The CDR3 DNA reads TGTGCCAGCAGCCCGACAGGACCTGAAGAGACCCAGTACTTC. Amino acids: CASSPTGPEETQYF. J is TRBJ2-5 and V is TRBV5-4; D may be TRBD1 (6 bases). Trimming stripped 4 bases from V and 3 bases from J, with 13 bases between. Germline V gene data show CDR1 as SGHNT and CDR2 as YYREEE (reference sequence). The CDR3 spans 14 residues.

The V gene is TRBV25-1, the J gene TRBJ2-1; tentatively, D is TRBD1 (6 bases). Germline values: CDR1 MGHDK, CDR2 SYGVNS. Trimming pared 6 bases from V and 5 bases from J, leaving 14 bases between. The CDR3 covers 14 residues. The DNA of the CDR3 is TGTGCCAGCAGCCCACAGGGTAGACACAATGAGCAGTTCTTC. Translation: CASSPQGRHNEQFF.

The chain is built from TRBV7-2 and TRBJ2-7, with D perhaps TRBD1 or TRBD2 (6 bases each). The germline V and J ends were trimmed by 8 bases and 2 bases, with 16 bases remaining between them. Germline loops: CDR1 SGHTA, CDR2 FQGNSA. The CDR3 runs to 14 residues. The CDR3 coding sequence is TGTGCCAGCTCCAGAGGTGGGGGGCCCTACGAGCAGTACTTC. The encoded protein is CASSRGGGPYEQYF. The whole variable domain, remainder taken from reference TRBV7-2 and TRBJ2-7, is GAGVSQSPSNKVTEKGKDVELRCDPISGHTALYWYRQSLGQGLEFLIYFQGNSAPDKSGLPSDRFSAERTGGSVSTLTIQRTQQEDSAVYLCASSRGGGPYEQYFGPGTRLTVT.

The chain has TRBV6-5 and TRBJ1-6; TRBD1 might be the D (6 bases). CDR3 length equals 14 residues. Trimming left V 2 bases short and J 9 bases short, with 11 bases between. The germline V gene encodes CDR1 MNHEY and CDR2 SVGAGI. For the CDR3, the DNA is TGTGCCAGCAGTTACGCGACAGGCCGTTCACCCCTCCACTTT. Its translation is CASSYATGRSPLHF.

In this sample, this clonotype turned up once. The chain links TRBV24-1 to TRBJ2-2; D remains ambiguous. The germline V gene encodes CDR1 KGHDR and CDR2 SFDVKD. CDR3 length equals 11 residues. Trimming pared 1 base from V and 11 bases from J, leaving 4 bases between. For the CDR3, the DNA is TGTGCCACCAGTGATTTTTCCGAGCTGTTTTTT. Its protein is CATSDFSELFF.